In its sample, the clone carrying this T cell receptor beta chain was seen a few times. Its antigen is unidentified. This could be a read error, since a much larger clone is one nucleotide away. The sample is drawn from a study of T-cell memory formation after mild COVID-19. TCRdb processed the 5' RACE reads anew with MiXCR; each CDR3 protein has one entry. Found here are under 250,000 distinct CDR3 sequences, roughly a tenth of them singletons; the top ten hold 20% to 25%. Findings of the study overall: Later expanders leaned toward CD4+, whereas clones contracting from day 15 to 85 were balanced CD4/CD8.

The CDR3 extends over 13 amino acids. The ends lost 4 bases at V and 5 bases at J; junction bases unmatched: 2. Per the germline V gene, CDR1 is LGHNA and CDR2 is YSLEER. The chain combines TRBV4-3 with TRBJ2-5; TRBD1 matches 9 bases. The sequencing sample was made of PBMCs or a T cell subset sorted from them (not recorded which). The clonotype was recovered from a man younger than 35 who had mild COVID-19 (a few samples of this study predate the infection). Cell type and time point are not known. The CDR3 bases are TGCGCCAGCAGCCGGGACAGGGTGGAGACCCAGTACTTC. This encodes CASSRDRVETQYF.